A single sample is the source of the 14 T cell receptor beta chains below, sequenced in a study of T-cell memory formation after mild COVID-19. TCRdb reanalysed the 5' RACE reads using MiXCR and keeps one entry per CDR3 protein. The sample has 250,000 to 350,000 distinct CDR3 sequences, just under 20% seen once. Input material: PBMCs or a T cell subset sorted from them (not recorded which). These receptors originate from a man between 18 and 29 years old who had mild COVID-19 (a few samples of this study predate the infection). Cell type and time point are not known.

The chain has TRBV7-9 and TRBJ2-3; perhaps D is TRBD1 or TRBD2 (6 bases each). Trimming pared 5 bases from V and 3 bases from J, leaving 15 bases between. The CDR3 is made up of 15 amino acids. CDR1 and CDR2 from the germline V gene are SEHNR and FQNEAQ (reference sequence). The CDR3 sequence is CASSLTGRWTDTQYF. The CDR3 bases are TGTGCCAGCAGCCTTACAGGGAGGTGGACAGATACGCAGTATTTT.

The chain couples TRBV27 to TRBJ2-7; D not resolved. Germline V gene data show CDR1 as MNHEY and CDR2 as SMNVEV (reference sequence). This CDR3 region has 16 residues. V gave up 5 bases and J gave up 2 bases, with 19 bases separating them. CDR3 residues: CASSPNRDMAPYEQYF. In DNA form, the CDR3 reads TGTGCCAGCAGTCCGAACCGAGACATGGCTCCCTACGAGCAGTACTTC.

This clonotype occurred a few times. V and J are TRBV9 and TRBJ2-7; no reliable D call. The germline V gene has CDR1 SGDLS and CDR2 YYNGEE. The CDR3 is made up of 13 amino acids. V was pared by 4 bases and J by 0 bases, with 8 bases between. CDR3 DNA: TGTGCCAGCAGCACCGACTCCTCCTACGAGCAGTACTTC. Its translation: CASSTDSSYEQYF.

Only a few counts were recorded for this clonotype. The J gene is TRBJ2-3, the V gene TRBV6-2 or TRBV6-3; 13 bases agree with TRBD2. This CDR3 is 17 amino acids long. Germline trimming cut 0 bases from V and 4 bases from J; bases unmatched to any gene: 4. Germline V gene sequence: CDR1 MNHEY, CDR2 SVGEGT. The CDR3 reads CASSYSTSGGFADTQYF. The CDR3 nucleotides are TGTGCCAGCAGTTACTCGACTAGCGGGGGGTTCGCAGATACGCAGTATTTT.

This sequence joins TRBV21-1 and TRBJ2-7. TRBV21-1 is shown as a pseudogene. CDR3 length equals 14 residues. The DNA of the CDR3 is TGTGCCAGCAGCAAAGAGGGTTCCTCCTACGAGCAGTACTTC. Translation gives CASSKEGSSYEQYF.

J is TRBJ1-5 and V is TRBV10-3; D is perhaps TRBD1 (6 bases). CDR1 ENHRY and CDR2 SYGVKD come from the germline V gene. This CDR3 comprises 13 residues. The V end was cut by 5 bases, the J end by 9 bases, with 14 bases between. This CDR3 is CAISPDSQRPQHF. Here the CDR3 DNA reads TGTGCCATCAGTCCGGACAGCCAGCGGCCCCAGCATTTT.

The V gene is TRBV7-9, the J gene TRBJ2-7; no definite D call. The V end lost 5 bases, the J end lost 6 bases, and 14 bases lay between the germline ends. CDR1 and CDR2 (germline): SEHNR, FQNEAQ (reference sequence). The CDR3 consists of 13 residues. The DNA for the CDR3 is TGTGCCAGCAGCGAAGAGAATTGGGGCGAGCAGTACTTC. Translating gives CASSEENWGEQYF.

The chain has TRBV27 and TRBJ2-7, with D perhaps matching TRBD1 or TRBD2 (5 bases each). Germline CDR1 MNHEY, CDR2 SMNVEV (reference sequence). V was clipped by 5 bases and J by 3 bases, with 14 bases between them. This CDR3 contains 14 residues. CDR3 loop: CASSPGAGFYEQYF. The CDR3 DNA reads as TGTGCCAGCAGTCCCGGGGCTGGGTTCTACGAGCAGTACTTC.

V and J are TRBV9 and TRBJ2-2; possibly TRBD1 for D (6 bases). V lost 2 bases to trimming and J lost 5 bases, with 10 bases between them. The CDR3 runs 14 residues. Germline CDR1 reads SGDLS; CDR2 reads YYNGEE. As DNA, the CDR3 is TGTGCCAGCAGCGTCCGAACAGGGACCGGGGAGCTGTTTTTT. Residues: CASSVRTGTGELFF.

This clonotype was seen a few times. The DNA of the CDR3 is TGTGCCAGCAGCTTAGGGCGCTATCTCCACTTT. Residues: CASSLGRYLHF. The chain couples TRBV7-9 to TRBJ1-6; D gene unclear. Trimming removed 1 base from V and 16 bases from J, with 8 bases in between. There are 11 residues in the CDR3. CDR1 and CDR2 (germline): SEHNR, FQNEAQ (reference sequence).

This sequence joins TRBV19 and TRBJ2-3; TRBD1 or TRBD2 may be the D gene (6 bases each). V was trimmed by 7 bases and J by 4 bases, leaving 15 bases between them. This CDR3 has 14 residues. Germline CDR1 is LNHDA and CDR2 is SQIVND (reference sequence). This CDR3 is CASNAGGPPDTQYF. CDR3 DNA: TGTGCCAGTAACGCTGGGGGGCCTCCAGATACGCAGTATTTT.

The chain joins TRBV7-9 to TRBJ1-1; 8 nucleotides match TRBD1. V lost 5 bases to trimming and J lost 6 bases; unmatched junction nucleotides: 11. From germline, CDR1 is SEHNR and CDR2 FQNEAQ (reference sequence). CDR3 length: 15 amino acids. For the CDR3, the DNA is TGTGCCAGCAGCGCTCAGGGGGCTGTAAAGGCTGAAGCTTTCTTT. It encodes CASSAQGAVKAEAFF. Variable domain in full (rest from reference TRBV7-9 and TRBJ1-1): DTGVSQNPRHKITKRGQNVTFRCDPISEHNRLYWYRQTLGQGPEFLTYFQNEAQLEKSRLLSDRFSAERPKGSFSTLEIQRTEQGDSAMYLCASSAQGAVKAEAFFGQGTRLTVV.

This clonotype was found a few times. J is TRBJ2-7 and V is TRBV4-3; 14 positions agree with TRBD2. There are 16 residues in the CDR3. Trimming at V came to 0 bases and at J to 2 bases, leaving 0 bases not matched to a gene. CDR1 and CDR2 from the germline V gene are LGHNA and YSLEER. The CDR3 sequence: CASSQEGLAGAYEQYV. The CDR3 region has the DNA TGCGCCAGCAGCCAAGAGGGACTAGCGGGGGCCTACGAGCAGTACGTC.

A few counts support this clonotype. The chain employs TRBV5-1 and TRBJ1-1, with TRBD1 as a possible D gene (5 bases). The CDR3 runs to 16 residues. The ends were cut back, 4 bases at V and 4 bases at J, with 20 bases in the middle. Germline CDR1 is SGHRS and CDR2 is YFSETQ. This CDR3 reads CASSGAGARGATEAFF. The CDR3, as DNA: TGCGCCAGCAGCGGAGCCGGGGCCCGCGGGGCCACTGAAGCTTTCTTT.